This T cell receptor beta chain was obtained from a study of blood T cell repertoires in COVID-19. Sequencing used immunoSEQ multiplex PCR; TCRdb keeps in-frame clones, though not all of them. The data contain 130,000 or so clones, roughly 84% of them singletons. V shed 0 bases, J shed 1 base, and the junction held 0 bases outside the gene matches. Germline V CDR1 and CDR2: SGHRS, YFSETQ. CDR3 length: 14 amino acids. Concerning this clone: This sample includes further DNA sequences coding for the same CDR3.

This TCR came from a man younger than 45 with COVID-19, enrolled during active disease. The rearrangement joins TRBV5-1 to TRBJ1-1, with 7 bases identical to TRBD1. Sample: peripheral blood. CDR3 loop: CASSLGTGNTEAFF. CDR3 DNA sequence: TGCGCCAGCAGCTTGGGGACAGGGAACACTGAAGCTTTCTTT.